The 2 T cell receptor beta chains reported below all come from one sample, sequenced in a study of T-cell memory formation after mild COVID-19 (dated by TCRdb to the early 2020s). The library was obtained by 5' RACE. Instrument on record: Illumina NovaSeq 6000. TCRdb took the public reads, trimmed them with fastp at Q25, ran MiXCR for clone calling and kept in-frame beta chains. Every distinct CDR3 protein forms one entry, paired with its most common genes and DNA. This sample holds tens of thousands of distinct CDR3 sequences; under 25% were observed only once. The ten most abundant clones make up 1.5% of the sample. Sequencing was performed on PBMCs or a T cell subset sorted from them (not recorded which). The source of these receptors is an adult who had mild COVID-19 (a few samples of this study predate the infection). The sample titles of this study are shuffled in the database, so cell type and time point are left out.

The rearrangement links TRBV12-3 or TRBV12-4 to TRBJ1-5; the D is unclear. The ends were cut back, 5 bases at V and 2 bases at J, with 10 bases in the middle. The length of the CDR3 is 14 residues. The CDR3 loop reads CASSRTGGNQPQHF. In DNA, the CDR3 is TGTGCCAGCAGTCGGACTGGGGGCAATCAGCCCCAGCATTTT.

This clonotype was seen many times. The V call is TRBV24-1, the J call TRBJ2-3; TRBD2 might be the D (5 bases). Germline CDR1 KGHDR, CDR2 SFDVKD. This CDR3 comprises 14 residues. With 3 bases removed from V and 5 bases from J, the gap between germline ends came to 11 bases. The CDR3 DNA follows: TGTGCCACCAGTGATACATCTGAGGGAGATACGCAGTATTTT. It encodes CATSDTSEGDTQYF.